Detailed here is one TCR beta chain. Its antigen is undetermined. Using immunoSEQ multiplex PCR, the repertoire was profiled, and TCRdb retains in-frame clones only, with some absent. The sample consists of 140,000 to 150,000 clones, approximately 90% of them appearing once. Trimming removed 1 base at V and 0 bases at J, with 8 bases between. There are 15 residues in the CDR3. Per germline, CDR1 SGHRS and CDR2 YFSETQ. The data were obtained in a study of T cell responses to AZD1222 COVID-19 vaccine. Study-wide results and limits: Within unmutated variant regions lay the reported targets of nearly half of spike-specific TCRs. Baseline serostatus was positive in only a handful of AZD1222 recipients. Spike-specific TCR breadth and depth were elevated following two AZD1222 doses. Donors were largely white British and mainly female; clonal diversity was possibly underestimated.

This chain joins TRBV5-1 and TRBJ2-1; D is undetermined. The source material was peripheral blood, sampled on day 0 of AZD1222 vaccination. The clonotype comes from an adult in good health. The CDR3 DNA is TGCGCCAGCAGCTTGAGGGCGACCTCCTACAATGAGCAGTTCTTC. Residues: CASSLRATSYNEQFF.